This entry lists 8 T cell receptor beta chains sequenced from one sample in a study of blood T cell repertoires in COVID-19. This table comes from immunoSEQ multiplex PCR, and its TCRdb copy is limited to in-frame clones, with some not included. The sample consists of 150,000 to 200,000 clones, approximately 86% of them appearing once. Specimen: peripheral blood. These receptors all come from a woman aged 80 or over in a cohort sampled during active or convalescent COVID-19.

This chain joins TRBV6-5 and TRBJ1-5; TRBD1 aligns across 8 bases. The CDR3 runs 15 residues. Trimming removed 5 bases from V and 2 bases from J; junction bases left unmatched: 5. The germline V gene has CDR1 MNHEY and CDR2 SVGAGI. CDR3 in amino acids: CASSRGQAGNQPQHF. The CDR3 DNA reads TGTGCCAGCAGTCGGGGACAGGCCGGCAATCAGCCCCAGCATTTT.

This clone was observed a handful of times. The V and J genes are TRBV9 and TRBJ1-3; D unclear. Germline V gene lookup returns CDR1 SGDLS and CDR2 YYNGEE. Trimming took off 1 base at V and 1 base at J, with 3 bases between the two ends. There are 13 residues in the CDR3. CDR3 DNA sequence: TGTGCCAGCAGCGTACTTTCTGGAAACACCATATATTTT. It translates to CASSVLSGNTIYF.

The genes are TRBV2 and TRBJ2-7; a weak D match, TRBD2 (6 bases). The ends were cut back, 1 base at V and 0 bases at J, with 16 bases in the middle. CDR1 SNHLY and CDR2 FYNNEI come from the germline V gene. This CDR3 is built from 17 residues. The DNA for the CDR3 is TGTGCCAGCAGTGAAGGGGAGGACGGAGTAATCTCCTACGAGCAGTACGTC. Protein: CASSEGEDGVISYEQYV.

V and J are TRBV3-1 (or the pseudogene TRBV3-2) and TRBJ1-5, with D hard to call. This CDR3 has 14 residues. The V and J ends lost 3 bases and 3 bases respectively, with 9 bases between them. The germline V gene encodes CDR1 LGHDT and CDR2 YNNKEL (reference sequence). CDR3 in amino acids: CASSQVADNQPQHF. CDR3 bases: TGTGCCAGCAGCCAGGTGGCAGACAATCAGCCCCAGCATTTT.

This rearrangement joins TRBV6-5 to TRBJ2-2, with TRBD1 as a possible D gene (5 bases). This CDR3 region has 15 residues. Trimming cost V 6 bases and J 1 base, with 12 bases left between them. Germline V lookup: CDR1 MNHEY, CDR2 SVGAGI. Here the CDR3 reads CASRRGRVNTGELFF. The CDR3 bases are TGTGCCAGCAGAAGAGGCAGGGTGAACACCGGGGAGCTGTTTTTT.

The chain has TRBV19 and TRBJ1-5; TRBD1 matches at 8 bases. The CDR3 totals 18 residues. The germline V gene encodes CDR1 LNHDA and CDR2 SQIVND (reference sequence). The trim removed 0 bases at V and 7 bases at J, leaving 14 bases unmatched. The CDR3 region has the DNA TGTGCCAGTAGTATAGAAGGTTGGCGGGCAGGGGGCGGCCAGCCCCAGCATTTT. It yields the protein CASSIEGWRAGGGQPQHF.

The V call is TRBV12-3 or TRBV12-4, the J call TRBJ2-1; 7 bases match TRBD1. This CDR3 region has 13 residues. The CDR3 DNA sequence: TGTGTGTCAGGGACAGTCTCTAGTAATGAGCAGTTCTTC. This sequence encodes CVSGTVSSNEQFF.

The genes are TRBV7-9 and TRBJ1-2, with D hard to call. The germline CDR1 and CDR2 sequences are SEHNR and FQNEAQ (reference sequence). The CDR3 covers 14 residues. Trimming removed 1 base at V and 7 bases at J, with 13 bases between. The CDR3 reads CASSLDGAPRGYTF. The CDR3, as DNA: TGTGCCAGCAGCTTAGATGGAGCCCCGCGTGGCTACACCTTC.